Reported below is one T cell receptor beta chain. This sample stems from a study of blood T cell repertoires in COVID-19. Study at large: There were acute and convalescent COVID-19 samples, and they came from the United States, Italy and Spain. Nucleic acid was either cDNA or gDNA, and it came from T cells, B-cell-depleted T cells, or PBMCs.

V was clipped by 2 bases and J by 1 base, with 11 bases between them. Looked up from germline, CDR1 is LNHDA and CDR2 is SQIVND (reference sequence). The CDR3 length is 15 residues. The study recruited people aged about 18 to 95 years across around 23 US areas. In the authors' workflow: Estimation of nucleated cell counts relied on the amplification of reference gene primers. Sequenced by immunoSEQ multiplex PCR; TCRdb stores in-frame clones only, minus some. That table furnishes V, J and clone size, whereas the DNA furnished D and trimming. The table lists 330,000 or so clones, around 90% of them singletons.

The chain joins TRBV19 to TRBJ1-2; D gene uncertain. The receptor comes from a man younger than 45 who had recovered from COVID-19. The source material was PBMCs or T cells enriched from blood (not recorded which). The CDR3 bases are TGTGCCAGTAGTATAAGTGGGAGGCTTAACTATGGCTACACCTTC. It yields the protein CASSISGRLNYGYTF.